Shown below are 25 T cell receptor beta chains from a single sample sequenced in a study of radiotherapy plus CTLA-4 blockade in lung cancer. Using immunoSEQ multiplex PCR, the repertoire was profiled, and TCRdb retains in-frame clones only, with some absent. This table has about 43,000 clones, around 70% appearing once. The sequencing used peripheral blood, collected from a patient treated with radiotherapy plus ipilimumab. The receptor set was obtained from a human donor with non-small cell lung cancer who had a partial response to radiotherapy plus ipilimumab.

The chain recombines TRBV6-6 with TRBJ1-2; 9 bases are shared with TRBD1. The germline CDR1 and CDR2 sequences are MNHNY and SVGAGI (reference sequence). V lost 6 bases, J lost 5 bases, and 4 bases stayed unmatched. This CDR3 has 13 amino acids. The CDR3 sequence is CASRQGQGYGYTF. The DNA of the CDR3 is TGTGCCAGCAGACAAGGACAGGGGTATGGCTACACCTTC.

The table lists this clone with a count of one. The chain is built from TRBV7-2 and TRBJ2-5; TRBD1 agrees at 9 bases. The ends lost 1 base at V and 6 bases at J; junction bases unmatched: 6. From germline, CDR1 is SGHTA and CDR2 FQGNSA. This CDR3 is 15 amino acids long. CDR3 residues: CASSLVGGTGKTQYF. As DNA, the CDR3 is TGTGCCAGCAGCTTAGTAGGAGGGACAGGGAAGACCCAGTACTTC.

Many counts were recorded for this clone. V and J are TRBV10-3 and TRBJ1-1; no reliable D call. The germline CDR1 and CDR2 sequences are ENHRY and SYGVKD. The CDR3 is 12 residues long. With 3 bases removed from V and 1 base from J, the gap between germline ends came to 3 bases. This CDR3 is CAISDGNTEAFF. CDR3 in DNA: TGTGCCATCAGTGACGGGAACACTGAAGCTTTCTTT.

The CDR3 DNA reads as TGCGCCAGCAGCCAAGACCAGGGGTCCGGCTACACCTTC. Amino acids: CASSQDQGSGYTF. The chain is built from TRBV4-3 and TRBJ1-2; perhaps TRBD1 as D (6 bases). Germline CDR1 LGHNA, CDR2 YSLEER. This CDR3 has 13 residues. Trimming took off 0 bases at V and 8 bases at J, with 10 bases between the two ends.

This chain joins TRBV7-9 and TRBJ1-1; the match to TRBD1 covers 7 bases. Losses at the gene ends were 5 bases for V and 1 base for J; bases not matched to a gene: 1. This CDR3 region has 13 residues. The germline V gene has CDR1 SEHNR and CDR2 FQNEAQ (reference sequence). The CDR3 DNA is TGTGCCAGCAGCGGGACAGAGAACACTGAAGCTTTCTTT. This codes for CASSGTENTEAFF.

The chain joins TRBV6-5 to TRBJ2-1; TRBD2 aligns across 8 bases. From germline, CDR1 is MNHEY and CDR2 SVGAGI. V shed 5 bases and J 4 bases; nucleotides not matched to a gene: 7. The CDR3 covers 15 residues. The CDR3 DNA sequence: TGTGCCAGCAGTCTTAGCGGGGTGCCGTACAATGAGCAGTTCTTC. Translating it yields CASSLSGVPYNEQFF.

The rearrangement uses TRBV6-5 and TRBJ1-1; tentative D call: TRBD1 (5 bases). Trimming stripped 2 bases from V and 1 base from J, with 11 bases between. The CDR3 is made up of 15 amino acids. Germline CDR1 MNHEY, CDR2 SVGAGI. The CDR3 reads CASSYDWTPNTEAFF. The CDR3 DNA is TGTGCCAGCAGTTACGACTGGACACCGAACACTGAAGCTTTCTTT.

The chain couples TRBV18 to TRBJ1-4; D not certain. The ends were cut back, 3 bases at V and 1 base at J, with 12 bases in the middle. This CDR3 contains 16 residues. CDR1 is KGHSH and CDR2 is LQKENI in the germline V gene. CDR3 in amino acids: CASSPPIKRTNEKLFF. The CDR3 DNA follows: TGTGCCAGCTCACCGCCTATAAAAAGAACTAATGAAAAACTGTTTTTT.

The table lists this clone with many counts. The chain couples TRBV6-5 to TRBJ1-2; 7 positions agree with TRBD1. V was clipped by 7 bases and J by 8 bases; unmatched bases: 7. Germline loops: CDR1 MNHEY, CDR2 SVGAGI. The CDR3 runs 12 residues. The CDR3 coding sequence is TGTGCCAGCACGGAGGACAGGACCGGCTACACCTTC. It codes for CASTEDRTGYTF.

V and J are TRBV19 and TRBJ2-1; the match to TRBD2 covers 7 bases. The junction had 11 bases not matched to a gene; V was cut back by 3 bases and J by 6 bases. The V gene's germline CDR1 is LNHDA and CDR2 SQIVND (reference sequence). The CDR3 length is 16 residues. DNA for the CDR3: TGTGCCAGTAGTATCATCCCAGGACTAGAGGGCAATGAGCAGTTCTTC. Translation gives CASSIIPGLEGNEQFF.

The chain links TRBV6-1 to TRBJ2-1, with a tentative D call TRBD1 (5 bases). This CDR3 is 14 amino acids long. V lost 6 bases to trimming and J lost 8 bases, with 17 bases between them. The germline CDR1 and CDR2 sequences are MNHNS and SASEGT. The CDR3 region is CASRPSVRGDEQFF. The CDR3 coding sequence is TGTGCCAGCAGACCCTCGGTTAGGGGCGATGAGCAGTTCTTC.

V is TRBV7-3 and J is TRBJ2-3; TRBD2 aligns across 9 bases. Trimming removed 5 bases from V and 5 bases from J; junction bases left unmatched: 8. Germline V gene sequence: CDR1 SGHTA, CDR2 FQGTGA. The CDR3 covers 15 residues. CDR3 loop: CASSVAGGPIDTQYF. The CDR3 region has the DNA TGTGCCAGCAGCGTCGCGGGGGGGCCGATAGATACGCAGTATTTT.

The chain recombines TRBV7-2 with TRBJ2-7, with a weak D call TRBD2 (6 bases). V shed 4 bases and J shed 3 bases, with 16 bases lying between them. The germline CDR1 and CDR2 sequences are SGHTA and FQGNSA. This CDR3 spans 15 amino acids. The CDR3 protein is CASSSQGAGLYEQYF. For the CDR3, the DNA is TGTGCCAGCAGCTCTCAGGGAGCGGGCCTCTACGAGCAGTACTTC.

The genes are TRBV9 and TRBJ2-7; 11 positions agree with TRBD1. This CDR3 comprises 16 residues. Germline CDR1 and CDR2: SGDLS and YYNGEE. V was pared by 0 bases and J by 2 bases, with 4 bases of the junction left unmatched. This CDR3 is CASSVGDRGGPYEQYF. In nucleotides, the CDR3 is TGTGCCAGCAGCGTAGGGGACAGGGGGGGACCCTACGAGCAGTACTTC.

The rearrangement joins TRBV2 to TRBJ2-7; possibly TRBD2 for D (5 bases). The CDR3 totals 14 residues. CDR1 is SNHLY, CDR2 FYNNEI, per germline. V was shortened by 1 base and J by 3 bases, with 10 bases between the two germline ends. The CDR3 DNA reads TGTGCCAGCAGTGAAGTTGGAGGTAACTACGAGCAGTACTTC. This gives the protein CASSEVGGNYEQYF.

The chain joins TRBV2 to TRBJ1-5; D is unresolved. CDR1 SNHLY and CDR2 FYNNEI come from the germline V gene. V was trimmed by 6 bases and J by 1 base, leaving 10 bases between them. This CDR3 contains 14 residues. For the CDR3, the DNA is TGTGCCAGCAGGCGGGGTCTAAGCAATCAGCCCCAGCATTTT. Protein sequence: CASRRGLSNQPQHF.

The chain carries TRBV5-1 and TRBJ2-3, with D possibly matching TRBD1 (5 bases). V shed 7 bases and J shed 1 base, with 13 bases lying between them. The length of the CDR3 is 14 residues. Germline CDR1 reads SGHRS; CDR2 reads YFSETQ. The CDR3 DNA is TGCGCCAGCGTACCAGGGTCCGGCACAGATACGCAGTATTTT. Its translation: CASVPGSGTDTQYF.

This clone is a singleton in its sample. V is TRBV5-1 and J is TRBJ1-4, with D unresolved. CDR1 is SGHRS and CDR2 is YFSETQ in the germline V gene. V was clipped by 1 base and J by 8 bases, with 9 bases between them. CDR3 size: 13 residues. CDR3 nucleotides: TGCGCCAGCAGCTTGCGGGGTAGCGAAAAACTGTTTTTT. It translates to CASSLRGSEKLFF.

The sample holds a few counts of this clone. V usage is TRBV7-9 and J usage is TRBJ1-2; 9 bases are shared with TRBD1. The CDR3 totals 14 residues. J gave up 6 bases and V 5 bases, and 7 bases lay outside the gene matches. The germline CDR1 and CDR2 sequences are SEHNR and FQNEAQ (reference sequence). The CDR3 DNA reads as TGTGCCAGCAGCCCCGGACAGGGGCAGAATGGCTACACCTTC. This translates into CASSPGQGQNGYTF.

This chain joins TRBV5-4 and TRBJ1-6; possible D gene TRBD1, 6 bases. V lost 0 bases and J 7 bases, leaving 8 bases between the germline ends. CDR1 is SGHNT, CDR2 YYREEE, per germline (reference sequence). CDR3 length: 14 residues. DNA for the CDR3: TGTGCCAGCAGCTTGGAGCAGGGGAATTCACCCCTCCACTTT. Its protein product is CASSLEQGNSPLHF.

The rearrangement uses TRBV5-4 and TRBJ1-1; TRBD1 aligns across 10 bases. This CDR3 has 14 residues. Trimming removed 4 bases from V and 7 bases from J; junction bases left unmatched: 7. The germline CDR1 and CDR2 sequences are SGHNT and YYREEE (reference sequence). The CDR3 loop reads CASSLRQGANEAFF. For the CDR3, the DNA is TGTGCCAGCAGCCTTCGACAGGGGGCCAATGAAGCTTTCTTT.

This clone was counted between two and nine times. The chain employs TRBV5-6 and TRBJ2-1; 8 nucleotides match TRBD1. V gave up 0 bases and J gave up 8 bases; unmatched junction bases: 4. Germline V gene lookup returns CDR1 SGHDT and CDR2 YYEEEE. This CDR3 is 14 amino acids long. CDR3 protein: CASSLGDRLYEQFF. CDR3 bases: TGTGCCAGCAGCTTGGGGGACAGGCTGTATGAGCAGTTCTTC.

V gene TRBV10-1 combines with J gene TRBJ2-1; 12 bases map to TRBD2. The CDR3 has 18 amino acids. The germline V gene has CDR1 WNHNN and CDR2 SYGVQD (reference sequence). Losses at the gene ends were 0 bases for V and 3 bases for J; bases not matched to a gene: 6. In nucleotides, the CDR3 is TGCGCCAGCAGTGAGTCGGGGACTAGCGGGTGGCGCTACAATGAGCAGTTCTTC. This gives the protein CASSESGTSGWRYNEQFF.

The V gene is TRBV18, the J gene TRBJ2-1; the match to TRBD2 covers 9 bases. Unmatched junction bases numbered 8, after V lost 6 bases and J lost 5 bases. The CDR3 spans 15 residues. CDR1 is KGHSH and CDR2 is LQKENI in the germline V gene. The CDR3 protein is CASSLTSGSNNEQFF. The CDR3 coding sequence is TGTGCCAGCTCTCTTACTAGCGGGTCAAACAATGAGCAGTTCTTC.

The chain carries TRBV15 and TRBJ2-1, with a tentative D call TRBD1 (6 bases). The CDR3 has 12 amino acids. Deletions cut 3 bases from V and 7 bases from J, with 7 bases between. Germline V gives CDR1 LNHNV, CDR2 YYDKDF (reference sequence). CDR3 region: CATSSRGNEQFF. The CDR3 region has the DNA TGTGCCACCAGCAGTAGGGGGAATGAGCAGTTCTTC.